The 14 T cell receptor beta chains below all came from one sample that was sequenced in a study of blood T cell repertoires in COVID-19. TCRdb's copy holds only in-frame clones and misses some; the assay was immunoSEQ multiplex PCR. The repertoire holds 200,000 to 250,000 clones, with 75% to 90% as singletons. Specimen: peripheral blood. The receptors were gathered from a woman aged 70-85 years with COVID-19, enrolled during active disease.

The chain's CDR3 is CASKTGQGMDKLFF. The CDR3 coding sequence is TGTGCCAGCAAGACGGGTCAGGGTATGGATAAACTGTTTTTT. The V and J genes are TRBV5-5 and TRBJ1-4; weak D call: TRBD1 (5 bases). The CDR3 runs to 14 residues. Trimming took off 6 bases at V and 11 bases at J, with 20 bases between the two ends. Per the germline V gene, CDR1 is SGHKS and CDR2 is YYEKEE (reference sequence).

The CDR3 nucleotides read TGTGCCACCAGCAGGTGGGGACAGGGATATCCTGGGGCCAACGTCCTGACTTTC. Its translation is CATSRWGQGYPGANVLTF. The V call is TRBV15, the J call TRBJ2-6; 9 nucleotides align to TRBD1. The CDR3 loop spans 18 amino acids. Germline assignment: CDR1 LNHNV and CDR2 YYDKDF (reference sequence). The J segment lost 2 bases and the V segment lost 3 bases, leaving 8 bases of the junction unmatched.

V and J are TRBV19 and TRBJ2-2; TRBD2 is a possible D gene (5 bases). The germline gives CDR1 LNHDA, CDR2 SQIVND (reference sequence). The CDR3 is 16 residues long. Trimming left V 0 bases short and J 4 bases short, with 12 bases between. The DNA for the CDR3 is TGTGCCAGTAGTATAGAGTTCCTAGGAGGCACCGGGGAGCTGTTTTTT. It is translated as CASSIEFLGGTGELFF.

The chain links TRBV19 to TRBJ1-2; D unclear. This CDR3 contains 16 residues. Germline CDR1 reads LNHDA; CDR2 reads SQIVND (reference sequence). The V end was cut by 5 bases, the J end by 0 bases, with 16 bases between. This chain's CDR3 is CASSYTGSRSNYGYTF. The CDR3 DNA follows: TGTGCCAGTAGTTACACGGGGAGCCGATCTAACTATGGCTACACCTTC.

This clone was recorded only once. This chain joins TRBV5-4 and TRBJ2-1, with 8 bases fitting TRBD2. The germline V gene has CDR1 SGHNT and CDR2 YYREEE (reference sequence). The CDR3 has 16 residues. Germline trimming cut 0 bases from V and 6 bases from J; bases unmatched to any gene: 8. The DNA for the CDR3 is TGTGCCAGCAGCTTGGTCACGGGAGGGCCCCGCAATGAGCAGTTCTTC. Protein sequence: CASSLVTGGPRNEQFF.

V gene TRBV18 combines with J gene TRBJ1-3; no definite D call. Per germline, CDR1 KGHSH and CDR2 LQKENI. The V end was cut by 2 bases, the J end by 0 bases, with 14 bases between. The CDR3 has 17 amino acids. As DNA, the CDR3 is TGTGCCAGCTCACCAGTCGCGGGCGGTACCTCTGGAAACACCATATATTTT. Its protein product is CASSPVAGGTSGNTIYF.

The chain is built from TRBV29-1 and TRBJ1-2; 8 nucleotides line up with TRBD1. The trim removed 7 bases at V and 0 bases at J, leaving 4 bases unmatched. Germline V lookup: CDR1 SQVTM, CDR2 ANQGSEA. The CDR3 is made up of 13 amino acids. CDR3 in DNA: TGCAGCGCGACAGGGGAAGCTAACTATGGCTACACCTTC. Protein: CSATGEANYGYTF.

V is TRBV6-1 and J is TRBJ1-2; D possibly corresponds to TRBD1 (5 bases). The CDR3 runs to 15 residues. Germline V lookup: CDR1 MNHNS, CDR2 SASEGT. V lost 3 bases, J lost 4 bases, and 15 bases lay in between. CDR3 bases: TGTGCCAGCAGTGATGACAGAGAACTTTCCTATGGCTACACCTTC. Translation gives CASSDDRELSYGYTF.

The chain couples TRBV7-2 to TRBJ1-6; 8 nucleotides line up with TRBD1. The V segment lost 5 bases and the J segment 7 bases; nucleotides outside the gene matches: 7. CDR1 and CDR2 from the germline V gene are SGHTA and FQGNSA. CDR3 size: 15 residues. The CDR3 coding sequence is TGTGCCAGCAGCCACCGGGACAGGACAAATTCACCCCTCCACTTT. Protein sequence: CASSHRDRTNSPLHF.

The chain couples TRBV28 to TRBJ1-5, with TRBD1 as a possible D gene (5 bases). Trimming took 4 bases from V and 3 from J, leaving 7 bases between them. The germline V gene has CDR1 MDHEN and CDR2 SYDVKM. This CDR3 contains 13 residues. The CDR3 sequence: CASSWGTNQPQHF. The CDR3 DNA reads TGTGCCAGCAGTTGGGGCACCAATCAGCCCCAGCATTTT.

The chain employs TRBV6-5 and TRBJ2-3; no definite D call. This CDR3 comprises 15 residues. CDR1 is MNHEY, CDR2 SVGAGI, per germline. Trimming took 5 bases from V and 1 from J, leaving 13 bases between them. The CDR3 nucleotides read TGTGCCAGCAGTCCGCCGACCCTAGGCACAGATACGCAGTATTTT. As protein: CASSPPTLGTDTQYF.

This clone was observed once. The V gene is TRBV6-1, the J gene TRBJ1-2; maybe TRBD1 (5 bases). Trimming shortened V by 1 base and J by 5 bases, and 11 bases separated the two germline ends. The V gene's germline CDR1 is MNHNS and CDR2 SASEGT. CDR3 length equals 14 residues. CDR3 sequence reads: CASSEVAGRYGYTF. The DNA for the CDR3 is TGTGCCAGCAGTGAAGTTGCAGGGAGGTATGGCTACACCTTC.

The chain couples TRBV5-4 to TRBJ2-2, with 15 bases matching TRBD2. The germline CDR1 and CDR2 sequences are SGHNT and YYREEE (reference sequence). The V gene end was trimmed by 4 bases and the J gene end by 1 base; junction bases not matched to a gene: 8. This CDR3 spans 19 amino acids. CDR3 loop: CASSPMGLAGGWNTGELFF. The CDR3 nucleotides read TGTGCCAGCAGCCCTATGGGACTAGCGGGAGGATGGAACACCGGGGAGCTGTTTTTT.

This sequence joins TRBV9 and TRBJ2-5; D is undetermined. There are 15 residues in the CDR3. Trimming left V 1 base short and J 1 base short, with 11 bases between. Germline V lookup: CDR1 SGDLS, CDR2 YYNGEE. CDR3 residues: CASSVRSGSQETQYF. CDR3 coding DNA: TGTGCCAGCAGCGTAAGGTCAGGCAGCCAAGAGACCCAGTACTTC.